The subject of this entry is one T cell receptor beta chain. CDR1 and CDR2 (germline): DFQATT, SNEGSKA (reference sequence). The germline V and J ends were trimmed by 1 base and 5 bases, with 6 bases remaining between them. This CDR3 region has 11 residues. Generated by immunoSEQ multiplex PCR, the TCRdb table keeps only in-frame clones and is missing some. Counted here are around 70,000 clones, approximately 87% occurring once; the ten biggest clones make up over 2.5%. These data belong to a study of identifying expanded T cells in peripheral blood. The V call is TRBV20-1, the J call TRBJ2-7; D is uncertain. The clonotype originates from a person aged 18 to 75 in good health. The sample was blood. Written as DNA, the CDR3 is TGCAGTGCTAGAGGTCAGGACGAGCAGTACTTC. Protein product: CSARGQDEQYF.